The sequence of this TCR beta chain was determined in a study of T cells in Graves' hyperthyroidism and ophthalmopathy. Comments on this clonotype: The junction departs from germline at one end; a sequencing error may be responsible.

RNA transcripts yielded amplified TCR beta CDR3 regions. First-round RT-PCR with HTBI primers amplified the TCR CDR3 region. MiXCR, run by TCRdb on the multiplex PCR reads, gives a single entry per CDR3 protein. The data contain a few hundred thousand distinct CDR3 sequences, about 15% of them singletons. Any patient presenting with uncontrolled infection, other autoimmune disease, pregnancy or lactation was left out. Germline V gives CDR1 KGHDR, CDR2 SFDVKD. The CDR3 spans 14 residues. The receptor was isolated from a woman aged 30 to 39 with Graves' hyperthyroidism that later progressed to Graves' ophthalmopathy. The sequenced sample consisted of blood. The chain uses TRBV24-1 and TRBJ2-1; 8 bases agree with TRBD1. The DNA of the CDR3 is TGTGCCATTGCCCCCAGACAGGGGTACAATGGGCAGTTCTTC. Its protein product is CAIAPRQGYNGQFF.